Here is one T cell receptor (beta chain) with its context. This record belongs to a study of blood T cell repertoires in COVID-19. Some clones are missing from TCRdb's copy, which holds only in-frame ones; the method was immunoSEQ multiplex PCR. The table lists a few hundred thousand clones, 84% of them singletons. Between the trimmed V and J ends, which lost 5 bases and 0 bases, there was a span of 5 bases. This CDR3 is 13 amino acids long. Germline CDR1 SGHNT, CDR2 YENEEA. The receptor's source is a man aged 45-60 years with active or convalescent COVID-19. Sequenced sample: peripheral blood. The chain carries TRBV11-3 and TRBJ1-5; D gene uncertain. CDR3 region: CASSPLSNQPQHF. The CDR3 DNA follows: TGTGCCAGCAGCCCACTTAGCAATCAGCCCCAGCATTTT.